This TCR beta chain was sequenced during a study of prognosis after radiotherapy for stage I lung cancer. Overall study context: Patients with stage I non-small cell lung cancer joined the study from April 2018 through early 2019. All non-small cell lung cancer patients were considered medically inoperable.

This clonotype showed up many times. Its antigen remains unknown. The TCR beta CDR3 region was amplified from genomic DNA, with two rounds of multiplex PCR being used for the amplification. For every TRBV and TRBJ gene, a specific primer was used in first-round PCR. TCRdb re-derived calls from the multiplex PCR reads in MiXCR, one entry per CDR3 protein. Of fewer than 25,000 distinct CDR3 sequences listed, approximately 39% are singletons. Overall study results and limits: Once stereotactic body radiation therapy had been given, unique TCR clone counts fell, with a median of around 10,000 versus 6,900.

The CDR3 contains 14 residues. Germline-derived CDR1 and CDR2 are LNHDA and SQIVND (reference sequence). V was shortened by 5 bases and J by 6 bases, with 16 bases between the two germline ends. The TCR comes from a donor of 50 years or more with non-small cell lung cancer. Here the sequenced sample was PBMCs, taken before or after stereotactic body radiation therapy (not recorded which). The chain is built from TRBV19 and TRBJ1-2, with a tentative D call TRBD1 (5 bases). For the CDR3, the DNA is TGTGCCAGTAGTCCCGGGAGGTGGGGACATGGCTACACCTTC. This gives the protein CASSPGRWGHGYTF.